This is a list of T cell receptor beta chains from one sample in a study of T-cell memory formation after mild COVID-19. MiXCR, applied by TCRdb to the 5' RACE reads, yields one record per CDR3 protein. This table has 14,000 to 15,000 distinct CDR3 sequences, about a fifth appearing once. Sequenced material: PBMCs or a T cell subset sorted from them (not recorded which). These receptors were collected from a man between 18 and 29 years old who had mild COVID-19 (a few samples of this study predate the infection). Cell type and time point are not known. Each CDR3 is given without its conserved first and last residue. Each record gives: CDR3 protein, D gene, J gene, clone size, V gene. A D gene is named only where the DNA matches it firmly. Some rows mark clone size as missing; the rest say once, few, many or name a class of expanded clone.

CDR3aa: ASSLMGGVNTIY
d_gene: .
j_gene: TRBJ1-3
abundance: .
v_gene: TRBV4-1

CDR3aa: ASIKQGTGELF
d_gene: TRBD1
j_gene: TRBJ2-2
abundance: many
v_gene: TRBV5-4

CDR3aa: ASSEVDTQY
d_gene: .
j_gene: TRBJ2-3
abundance: many
v_gene: TRBV10-2

CDR3aa: ASSRGYGYT
d_gene: .
j_gene: TRBJ1-2
abundance: many
v_gene: TRBV9

CDR3aa: ASSPGRSGEQY
d_gene: TRBD2
j_gene: TRBJ2-7
abundance: .
v_gene: TRBV13

CDR3aa: ASSLSGGVYSGELF
d_gene: TRBD2
j_gene: TRBJ2-2
abundance: .
v_gene: TRBV27

CDR3aa: ASSVPWQLFFYGYT
d_gene: .
j_gene: TRBJ1-2
abundance: many
v_gene: TRBV2

CDR3aa: ASSIAGNYGYT
d_gene: .
j_gene: TRBJ1-2
abundance: few
v_gene: TRBV19

CDR3aa: ASSLIPEQF
d_gene: .
j_gene: TRBJ2-1
abundance: .
v_gene: TRBV7-9

CDR3aa: ASSQARLDPEQF
d_gene: .
j_gene: TRBJ2-1
abundance: many
v_gene: TRBV4-1

CDR3aa: ASRAGAGTEAF
d_gene: .
j_gene: TRBJ1-1
abundance: many
v_gene: TRBV9

CDR3aa: ASSPRDRVYTEAF
d_gene: TRBD1
j_gene: TRBJ1-1
abundance: many
v_gene: TRBV12-3/TRBV12-4

CDR3aa: ASSQRGISPLH
d_gene: .
j_gene: TRBJ1-6
abundance: .
v_gene: TRBV3-1

CDR3aa: ATSRASGNTIY
d_gene: .
j_gene: TRBJ1-3
abundance: .
v_gene: TRBV15

CDR3aa: ATRWAGASYNEQF
d_gene: .
j_gene: TRBJ2-1
abundance: few
v_gene: TRBV6-2/TRBV6-3

CDR3aa: SARGYEQY
d_gene: .
j_gene: TRBJ2-7
abundance: .
v_gene: TRBV29-1

CDR3aa: ASSWDGVTDTQY
d_gene: .
j_gene: TRBJ2-3
abundance: many
v_gene: TRBV5-1

CDR3aa: ASSRIGLAGGSYQETQY
d_gene: TRBD2
j_gene: TRBJ2-5
abundance: many
v_gene: TRBV4-1

CDR3aa: ASSTTSGGSGNNEQF
d_gene: TRBD2
j_gene: TRBJ2-1
abundance: many
v_gene: TRBV14

CDR3aa: ASSQRTREYEKLF
d_gene: .
j_gene: TRBJ1-4
abundance: many
v_gene: TRBV5-1

CDR3aa: ASSSTHTEAF
d_gene: .
j_gene: TRBJ1-1
abundance: .
v_gene: TRBV5-1

CDR3aa: ASSLSPGETEAF
d_gene: .
j_gene: TRBJ1-1
abundance: many
v_gene: TRBV5-1

CDR3aa: ASTQIQLLNTEAF
d_gene: .
j_gene: TRBJ1-1
abundance: .
v_gene: TRBV11-2

CDR3aa: ASSQWPGLADTQY
d_gene: TRBD2
j_gene: TRBJ2-3
abundance: many
v_gene: TRBV4-3

CDR3aa: ASSVRGPSPLH
d_gene: .
j_gene: TRBJ1-6
abundance: .
v_gene: TRBV10-2

CDR3aa: SAPGTGIYEQY
d_gene: TRBD1
j_gene: TRBJ2-7
abundance: .
v_gene: TRBV20-1

CDR3aa: ASSSLAELAGVVATQY
d_gene: TRBD2
j_gene: TRBJ2-3
abundance: many
v_gene: TRBV27

CDR3aa: ASSGAHGNNQETQY
d_gene: .
j_gene: TRBJ2-5
abundance: many
v_gene: TRBV10-2

CDR3aa: ASSLGAGLYGYT
d_gene: .
j_gene: TRBJ1-2
abundance: many
v_gene: TRBV7-9

CDR3aa: ASSGTGSLEQY
d_gene: TRBD1
j_gene: TRBJ2-7
abundance: .
v_gene: TRBV27

CDR3aa: ASRSTATSTDTQY
d_gene: .
j_gene: TRBJ2-3
abundance: few
v_gene: TRBV27

CDR3aa: ASIEDSLNTEAF
d_gene: .
j_gene: TRBJ1-1
abundance: many
v_gene: TRBV2

CDR3aa: ASSLPPTGHNEQF
d_gene: .
j_gene: TRBJ2-1
abundance: .
v_gene: TRBV5-1

CDR3aa: ASSPPGVGNQPQH
d_gene: .
j_gene: TRBJ1-5
abundance: .
v_gene: TRBV7-8

CDR3aa: ASAAGGWNTGELF
d_gene: TRBD2
j_gene: TRBJ2-2
abundance: many
v_gene: TRBV7-9

CDR3aa: ASSLWGPETGDNQPQH
d_gene: .
j_gene: TRBJ1-5
abundance: many
v_gene: TRBV28

CDR3aa: ASSQGLLAGGFDEQF
d_gene: TRBD2
j_gene: TRBJ2-1
abundance: once
v_gene: TRBV3-1

CDR3aa: ATSREGTGGNTEAF
d_gene: TRBD1
j_gene: TRBJ1-1
abundance: many
v_gene: TRBV15

CDR3aa: ATSSRHYRSGEETQY
d_gene: TRBD2
j_gene: TRBJ2-5
abundance: few
v_gene: TRBV15

CDR3aa: ASSQETATYFGYT
d_gene: .
j_gene: TRBJ1-2
abundance: few
v_gene: TRBV4-1

CDR3aa: ATSDSGTGLLNEQF
d_gene: TRBD1
j_gene: TRBJ2-1
abundance: once
v_gene: TRBV24-1

CDR3aa: ASRTTGAWADTQY
d_gene: TRBD1
j_gene: TRBJ2-3
abundance: .
v_gene: TRBV12-3/TRBV12-4

CDR3aa: ASSRGQGQPQH
d_gene: TRBD1
j_gene: TRBJ1-5
abundance: .
v_gene: TRBV7-6

CDR3aa: SARVLAKNIQY
d_gene: .
j_gene: TRBJ2-4
abundance: many
v_gene: TRBV20-1

CDR3aa: ASSPRQGTTGELF
d_gene: TRBD1
j_gene: TRBJ2-2
abundance: few
v_gene: TRBV18

CDR3aa: ASSSGLEADTQY
d_gene: TRBD2
j_gene: TRBJ2-3
abundance: many
v_gene: TRBV27

CDR3aa: ASSYRGHGEGYT
d_gene: .
j_gene: TRBJ1-2
abundance: many
v_gene: TRBV6-2/TRBV6-3

CDR3aa: SAIPGGFQETQY
d_gene: .
j_gene: TRBJ2-5
abundance: many
v_gene: TRBV20-1

CDR3aa: ASSQEGVNEQF
d_gene: .
j_gene: TRBJ2-1
abundance: many
v_gene: TRBV4-1

CDR3aa: ATQGLDQETQY
d_gene: TRBD2
j_gene: TRBJ2-5
abundance: .
v_gene: TRBV24-1